These 23 T cell receptor beta chains originate from one sample sequenced in a study of shared clonotypes between healthy human individuals. CD45RO-negative cells were positively selected for CCR7, leaving out terminally differentiated effector memory CD45RA+ cells. Data came from immunoSEQ multiplex PCR; TCRdb stores just in-frame clones and leaves some out. The table records roughly 550,000 clones, around 95% of them present only once. Sequenced input: naive CD8+ T cells sorted from blood. The receptors come from a woman aged 25 to 39 in good health.

This sequence joins TRBV13 and TRBJ2-2; TRBD1 is a possible D gene (6 bases). The CDR3 sequence is 13 residues long. V was clipped by 5 bases and J by 6 bases, with 10 bases between them. Per germline, CDR1 PRHDT and CDR2 FYEKMQ (reference sequence). Here the CDR3 reads CASSLQGSGELFF. Here the CDR3 DNA reads TGTGCCAGCAGCCTACAGGGTTCCGGGGAGCTGTTTTTT.

This rearrangement joins TRBV7-9 to TRBJ2-2; tentative D call: TRBD1 (5 bases). This CDR3 is built from 14 residues. V was shortened by 5 bases and J by 6 bases, with 13 bases between the two germline ends. CDR1 and CDR2 from the germline V gene are SEHNR and FQNEAQ (reference sequence). The CDR3 DNA is TGTGCCAGCAGCGACAGACAGAATCCCGGGGAGCTGTTTTTT. Its translation is CASSDRQNPGELFF.

The rearrangement joins TRBV30 to TRBJ2-1; 15 nucleotides line up with TRBD2. The CDR3 runs 14 residues. Germline V CDR1 and CDR2: GTSNPN, SVGIG (reference sequence). J gave up 10 bases and V 2 bases, and 3 bases lay outside the gene matches. The CDR3 loop reads CAWSLGLAGGEQFF. CDR3 bases: TGTGCCTGGAGTTTAGGACTAGCGGGAGGGGAGCAGTTCTTC.

Here the CDR3 reads CASSTPREVVTEAFF. As DNA, the CDR3 is TGTGCCAGCAGTACCCCTAGGGAGGTGGTCACTGAAGCTTTCTTT. This rearrangement joins TRBV28 to TRBJ1-1; no firm D call. Per germline, CDR1 MDHEN and CDR2 SYDVKM. The CDR3 runs 15 residues. Trimming took 5 bases from V and 4 from J, leaving 17 bases between them.

This chain connects TRBV28 to TRBJ2-3; 10 bases align to TRBD1. CDR1 MDHEN and CDR2 SYDVKM come from the germline V gene. The CDR3 sequence is 15 residues long. V lost 6 bases, J lost 6 bases, and 9 bases stayed unmatched. The DNA for the CDR3 is TGTGCCAGCAGAACCGGGACAGGGGTAGGGGATACGCAGTATTTT. The encoded protein is CASRTGTGVGDTQYF.

The CDR3 loop is CASSSGTGWGQPQHF. CDR3 nucleotide sequence: TGTGCCAGCAGTTCAGGGACCGGTTGGGGTCAGCCCCAGCATTTT. The rearrangement uses TRBV7-7 and TRBJ1-5; TRBD1 might be the D (5 bases). The CDR3 spans 15 residues. V was trimmed by 6 bases and J by 6 bases, leaving 18 bases between them. CDR1 SSHAT and CDR2 FNYEAQ come from the germline V gene (reference sequence).

On this clone: Distinct nucleotide sequences in the sample also encode this CDR3. The chain recombines TRBV7-9 with TRBJ2-7; D is unclear. The CDR3 runs to 14 residues. Trimming stripped 1 base from V and 0 bases from J, with 7 bases between. Germline V gene data show CDR1 as SEHNR and CDR2 as FQNEAQ (reference sequence). CDR3: CASSLGPGSYEQYF. The CDR3 DNA reads TGTGCCAGCAGCTTAGGGCCAGGCTCCTACGAGCAGTACTTC.

A single count supports this clone. The rearrangement uses TRBV2 and TRBJ2-3, with D tentatively TRBD1 or TRBD2 (5 bases each). The CDR3 runs 16 residues. The V gene lost 3 bases and the J gene lost 4 bases, with 17 bases spanning the gap. Germline V CDR1 and CDR2: SNHLY, FYNNEI. The CDR3 DNA sequence: TGTGCCAGCAGTGATCCCACGCGCATGGGGGCAGATACGCAGTATTTT. Protein sequence: CASSDPTRMGADTQYF.

This chain connects TRBV5-8 to TRBJ2-5, with 7 bases matching TRBD1. Germline-derived CDR1 and CDR2 are SGHTS and YDEGEE. The CDR3 spans 17 residues. V trimming: 0 bases; J trimming: 4 bases; junction bases outside the gene matches: 12. The chain's CDR3 is CASSLAPPGGFGETQYF. As DNA, the CDR3 is TGTGCCAGCAGCTTGGCCCCTCCAGGGGGTTTTGGAGAGACCCAGTACTTC.

V and J are TRBV27 and TRBJ2-3; maybe TRBD2 (6 bases). V was shortened by 2 bases and J by 6 bases, with 15 bases between the two germline ends. The CDR3 consists of 15 residues. Germline CDR1 is MNHEY and CDR2 is SMNVEV (reference sequence). CDR3 protein: CASSLVAGLADTQYF. The DNA of the CDR3 is TGTGCCAGCAGTTTAGTCGCGGGACTTGCTGATACGCAGTATTTT.

The genes are TRBV2 and TRBJ1-2; 8 bases are shared with TRBD1. Germline-derived CDR1 and CDR2 are SNHLY and FYNNEI. J lost 7 bases, V lost 6 bases, and 13 bases had no gene match. The CDR3 is made up of 15 amino acids. CDR3 loop: CASRKTGDTVGGYTF. The CDR3 DNA reads TGTGCCAGCAGGAAGACAGGGGATACGGTTGGTGGCTACACCTTC. Combining the CDR3 with reference TRBV2 and TRBJ1-2 gives the whole variable domain EPEVTQTPSHQVTQMGQEVILRCVPISNHLYFYWYRQILGQKVEFLVSFYNNEISEKSEIFDDQFSVERPDGSNFTLKIRSTKLEDSAMYFCASRKTGDTVGGYTFGSGTRLTVV.

The chain uses TRBV10-3 and TRBJ2-1; the match to TRBD1 covers 8 bases. Germline CDR1 is ENHRY and CDR2 is SYGVKD. V dropped 6 bases and J dropped 7; count of bases not matched to a gene: 5. The CDR3 is 13 amino acids. The CDR3 reads CAIRPGGGNEQFF. The DNA of the CDR3 is TGTGCCATCAGGCCAGGGGGCGGGAATGAGCAGTTCTTC.

V is TRBV13 and J is TRBJ2-1, with 8 bases lining up with TRBD1. V shed 5 bases, J shed 3 bases, and the junction held 12 bases outside the gene matches. The CDR3 is 17 residues long. Germline lookup yields CDR1 PRHDT and CDR2 FYEKMQ (reference sequence). The CDR3 sequence is CASSKPAGTGLYNEQFF. The CDR3 DNA reads as TGTGCCAGCAGCAAACCCGCCGGGACAGGCCTCTACAATGAGCAGTTCTTC.

This clone was observed a single time. CDR3 in amino acids: CASSEGTLSTDTQYF. CDR3 DNA sequence: TGTGCCAGCAGTGAGGGGACCCTTAGCACAGATACGCAGTATTTT. The J gene is TRBJ2-3, the V gene TRBV2; the D gene could be TRBD1 or TRBD2 (5 bases each). The V and J ends lost 3 bases and 0 bases respectively, with 10 bases between them. The germline gives CDR1 SNHLY, CDR2 FYNNEI. This CDR3 is 15 amino acids long. Full variable domain (remainder filled in from reference TRBV2 and TRBJ2-3): EPEVTQTPSHQVTQMGQEVILRCVPISNHLYFYWYRQILGQKVEFLVSFYNNEISEKSEIFDDQFSVERPDGSNFTLKIRSTKLEDSAMYFCASSEGTLSTDTQYFGPGTRLTVL.

V gene TRBV2 combines with J gene TRBJ2-2, with 11 positions matching TRBD2. Germline CDR1 reads SNHLY; CDR2 reads FYNNEI. CDR3 length equals 14 residues. V lost 6 bases, J lost 6 bases, and 3 bases stayed unmatched. CDR3 loop: CASRLAGDAGELFF. Written as DNA, the CDR3 is TGTGCCAGCAGACTAGCGGGAGACGCCGGGGAGCTGTTTTTT. Together with reference TRBV2 and TRBJ2-2, the CDR3 gives the full variable domain: EPEVTQTPSHQVTQMGQEVILRCVPISNHLYFYWYRQILGQKVEFLVSFYNNEISEKSEIFDDQFSVERPDGSNFTLKIRSTKLEDSAMYFCASRLAGDAGELFFGEGSRLTVL.

The chain couples TRBV2 to TRBJ1-1; the match to TRBD1 covers 9 bases. This CDR3 comprises 12 residues. CDR1 and CDR2 (germline): SNHLY, FYNNEI. The trim removed 8 bases at V and 6 bases at J, leaving 4 bases unmatched. DNA for the CDR3: TGTGCCAGCCAAACAGGGGGCCCTGAAGCTTTCTTT. Translating it yields CASQTGGPEAFF. Supplemented by reference TRBV2 and TRBJ1-1, the full variable domain reads EPEVTQTPSHQVTQMGQEVILRCVPISNHLYFYWYRQILGQKVEFLVSFYNNEISEKSEIFDDQFSVERPDGSNFTLKIRSTKLEDSAMYFCASQTGGPEAFFGQGTRLTVV.

The chain employs TRBV4-1 and TRBJ1-2, with D possibly TRBD1 on 6 matching bases. Trimming cost V 2 bases and J 6 bases, with 10 bases left between them. Germline CDR1 and CDR2: MGHRA and YSYEKL. This CDR3 comprises 13 residues. In DNA, the CDR3 is TGCGCCAGCAGCCAACTAAGGGGGGATGGCTACACCTTC. Its protein is CASSQLRGDGYTF.

The chain has TRBV7-9 and TRBJ2-7, with no clear D. This CDR3 spans 10 amino acids. CDR1 and CDR2 from the germline V gene are SEHNR and FQNEAQ (reference sequence). V was cut by 10 bases and J by 9 bases, with 13 bases left in between. For the CDR3, the DNA is TGTGCCAACTTATCTCCTCGGCAGTACTTC. Amino acid sequence: CANLSPRQYF.

The chain couples TRBV5-1 to TRBJ1-1; D ambiguous. This CDR3 has 14 residues. The germline V and J ends were trimmed by 2 bases and 1 base, with 9 bases remaining between them. Germline V gene data show CDR1 as SGHRS and CDR2 as YFSETQ. The CDR3 here is CASSLEGANTEAFF. The CDR3 DNA sequence: TGCGCCAGCAGCTTAGAGGGAGCGAACACTGAAGCTTTCTTT. The variable domain in full, with the rest retrieved from reference TRBV5-1 and TRBJ1-1, is KAGVTQTPRYLIKTRGQQVTLSCSPISGHRSVSWYQQTPGQGLQFLFEYFSETQRNKGNFPGRFSGRQFSNSRSEMNVSTLELGDSALYLCASSLEGANTEAFFGQGTRLTVV.

This chain connects TRBV4-1 to TRBJ2-7, with 9 bases identical to TRBD1. CDR3 length equals 17 residues. Germline V CDR1 and CDR2: MGHRA, YSYEKL. V shed 3 bases and J 3 bases; nucleotides not matched to a gene: 12. CDR3 in DNA: TGCGCCAGCAGCCAGGACCACGGGACAGGGTTCATCTACGAGCAGTACTTC. Its translation is CASSQDHGTGFIYEQYF.

This clone was recorded a few times. The V call is TRBV30, the J call TRBJ1-1; no reliable D call. The CDR3 has 16 residues. V was trimmed by 2 bases and J by 1 base, leaving 17 bases between them. The germline CDR1 and CDR2 sequences are GTSNPN and SVGIG (reference sequence). CDR3 residues: CAWSPPLLDWNTEAFF. The CDR3 DNA reads TGTGCCTGGAGTCCCCCGTTGTTGGACTGGAACACTGAAGCTTTCTTT.

V is TRBV5-1 and J is TRBJ2-2; D gene ambiguous. CDR1 is SGHRS, CDR2 YFSETQ, per germline. This CDR3 contains 16 residues. The V gene lost 0 bases and the J gene lost 6 bases, with 15 bases spanning the gap. CDR3 loop: CASSLGFGVGAGELFF. CDR3 bases: TGCGCCAGCAGCTTGGGTTTCGGAGTTGGGGCCGGGGAGCTGTTTTTT.

This clone has only one observation. V usage is TRBV28 and J usage is TRBJ2-5, with 10 bases that match TRBD2. The J call may be faulty, since TRBJ2-7 better matches the DNA end. CDR1 MDHEN and CDR2 SYDVKM come from the germline V gene. The CDR3 covers 17 residues. CDR3 nucleotides: TGTGCCAGCAGTTTCAAAACTAGCGGGAAGGGTCCCTACGAGCAGTACTTC. This sequence encodes CASSFKTSGKGPYEQYF.